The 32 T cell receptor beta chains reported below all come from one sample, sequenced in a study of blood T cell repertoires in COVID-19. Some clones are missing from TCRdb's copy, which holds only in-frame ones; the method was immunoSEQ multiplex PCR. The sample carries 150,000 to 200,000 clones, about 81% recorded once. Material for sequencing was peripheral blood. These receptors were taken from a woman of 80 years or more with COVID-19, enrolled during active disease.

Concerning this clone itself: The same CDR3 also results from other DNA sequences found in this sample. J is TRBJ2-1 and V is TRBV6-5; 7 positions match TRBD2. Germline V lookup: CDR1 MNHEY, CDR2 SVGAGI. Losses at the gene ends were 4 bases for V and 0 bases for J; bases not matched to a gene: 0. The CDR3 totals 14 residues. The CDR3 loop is CASSSSGSYNEQFF. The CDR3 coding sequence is TGTGCCAGCAGTTCTAGCGGCTCCTACAATGAGCAGTTCTTC.

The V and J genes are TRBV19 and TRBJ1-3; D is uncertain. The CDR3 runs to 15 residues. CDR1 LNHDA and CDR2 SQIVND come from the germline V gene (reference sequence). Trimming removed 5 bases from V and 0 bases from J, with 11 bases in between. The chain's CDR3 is CASSPIGNSGNTIYF. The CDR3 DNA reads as TGTGCCAGTAGTCCCATTGGCAACTCTGGAAACACCATATATTTT.

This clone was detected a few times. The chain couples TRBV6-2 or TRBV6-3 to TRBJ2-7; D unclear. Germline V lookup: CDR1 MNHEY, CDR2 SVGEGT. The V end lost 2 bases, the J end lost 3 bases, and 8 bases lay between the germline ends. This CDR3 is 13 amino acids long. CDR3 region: CASSYRFHYEQYF. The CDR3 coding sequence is TGTGCCAGCAGTTACCGGTTCCACTACGAGCAGTACTTC.

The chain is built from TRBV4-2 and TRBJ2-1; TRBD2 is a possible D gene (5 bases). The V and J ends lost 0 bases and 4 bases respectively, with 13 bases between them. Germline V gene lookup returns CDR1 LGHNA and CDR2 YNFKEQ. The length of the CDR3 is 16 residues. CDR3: CASSQDRGWGYNEQFF. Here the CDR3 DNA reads TGTGCCAGCAGCCAAGATCGAGGGTGGGGTTACAATGAGCAGTTCTTC.

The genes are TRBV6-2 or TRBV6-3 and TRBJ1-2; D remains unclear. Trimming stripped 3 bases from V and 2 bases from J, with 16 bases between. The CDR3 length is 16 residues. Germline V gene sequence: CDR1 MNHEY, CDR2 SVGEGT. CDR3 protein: CASSYGPRGMNYGYTF. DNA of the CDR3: TGTGCCAGCAGTTATGGACCTCGGGGTATGAACTATGGCTACACCTTC.

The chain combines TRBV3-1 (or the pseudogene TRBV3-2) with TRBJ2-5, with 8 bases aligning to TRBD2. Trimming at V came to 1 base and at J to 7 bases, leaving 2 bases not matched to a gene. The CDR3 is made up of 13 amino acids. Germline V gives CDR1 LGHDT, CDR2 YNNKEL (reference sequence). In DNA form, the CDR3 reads TGTGCCAGCAGCCAAGTGGCGGGGGGGACCCAGTACTTC. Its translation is CASSQVAGGTQYF.

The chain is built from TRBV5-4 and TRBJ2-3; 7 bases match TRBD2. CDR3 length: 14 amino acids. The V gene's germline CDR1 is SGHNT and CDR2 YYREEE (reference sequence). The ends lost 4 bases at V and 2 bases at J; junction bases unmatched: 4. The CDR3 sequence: CASSHRDYTDTQYF. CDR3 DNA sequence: TGTGCCAGCAGCCATAGGGACTACACAGATACGCAGTATTTT.

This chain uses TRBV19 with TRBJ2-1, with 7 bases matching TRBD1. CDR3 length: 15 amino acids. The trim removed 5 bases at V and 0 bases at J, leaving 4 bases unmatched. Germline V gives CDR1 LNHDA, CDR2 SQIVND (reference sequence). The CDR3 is CASSLQGSSYNEQFF. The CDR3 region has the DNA TGTGCCAGTAGTCTACAGGGGAGCTCCTACAATGAGCAGTTCTTC.

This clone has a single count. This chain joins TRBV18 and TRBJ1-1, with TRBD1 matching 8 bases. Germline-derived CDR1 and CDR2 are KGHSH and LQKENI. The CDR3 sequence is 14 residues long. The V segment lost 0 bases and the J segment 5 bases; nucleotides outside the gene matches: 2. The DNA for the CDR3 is TGTGCCAGCTCACCACCAACAGGGGGGACTGAAGCTTTCTTT. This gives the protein CASSPPTGGTEAFF. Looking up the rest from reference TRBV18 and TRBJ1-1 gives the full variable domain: NAGVMQNPRHLVRRRGQEARLRCSPMKGHSHVYWYRQLPEEGLKFMVYLQKENIIDESGMPKERFSAEFPKEGPSILRIQQVVRGDSAAYFCASSPPTGGTEAFFGQGTRLTVV.

CDR3 bases: TGTGCCAGTACCCCTTCGCGAGGGAGGGTCACTGAAGCTTTCTTT. Protein sequence: CASTPSRGRVTEAFF. This chain joins TRBV19 and TRBJ1-1; no clear D gene. The CDR3 extends over 15 amino acids. CDR1 and CDR2 (germline): LNHDA, SQIVND (reference sequence). Deletions cut 7 bases from V and 4 bases from J, with 19 bases between. The full variable domain, completed using reference TRBV19 and TRBJ1-1, is DGGITQSPKYLFRKEGQNVTLSCEQNLNHDAMYWYRQDPGQGLRLIYYSQIVNDFQKGDIAEGYSVSREKKESFPLTVTSAQKNPTAFYLCASTPSRGRVTEAFFGQGTRLTVV.

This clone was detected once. The CDR3 nucleotides are TGTGCCAGCAGCGGGGAATTGACAGGGGGCTACGAGCAGTACTTC. It translates to CASSGELTGGYEQYF. The chain joins TRBV5-4 to TRBJ2-7; 9 bases agree with TRBD1. CDR3 length: 15 amino acids. Germline V gene data show CDR1 as SGHNT and CDR2 as YYREEE (reference sequence). Losses at the gene ends were 4 bases for V and 3 bases for J; bases not matched to a gene: 8.

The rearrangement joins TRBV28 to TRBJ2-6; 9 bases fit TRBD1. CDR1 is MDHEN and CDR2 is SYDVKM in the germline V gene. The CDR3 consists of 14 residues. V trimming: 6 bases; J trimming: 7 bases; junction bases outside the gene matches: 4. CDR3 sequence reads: CASSDRGNANVLTF. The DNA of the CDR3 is TGTGCCAGCAGCGACAGGGGGAATGCCAACGTCCTGACTTTC.

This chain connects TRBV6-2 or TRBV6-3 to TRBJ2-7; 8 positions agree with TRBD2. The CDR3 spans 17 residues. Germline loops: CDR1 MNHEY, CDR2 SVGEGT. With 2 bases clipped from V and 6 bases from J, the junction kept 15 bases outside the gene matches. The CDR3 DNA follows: TGTGCCAGCAGTTACCCCTTCGGGGGGGTGAAGGTTGCCGAGCAGTACTTC. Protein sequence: CASSYPFGGVKVAEQYF.

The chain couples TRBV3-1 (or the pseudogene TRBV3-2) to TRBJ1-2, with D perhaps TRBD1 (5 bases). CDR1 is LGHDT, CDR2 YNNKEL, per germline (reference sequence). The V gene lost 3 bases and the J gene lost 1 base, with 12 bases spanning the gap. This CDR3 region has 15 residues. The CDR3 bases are TGTGCCAGCAGCCAGCAGCCCGGGGGTAACTATGGCTACACCTTC. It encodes CASSQQPGGNYGYTF.

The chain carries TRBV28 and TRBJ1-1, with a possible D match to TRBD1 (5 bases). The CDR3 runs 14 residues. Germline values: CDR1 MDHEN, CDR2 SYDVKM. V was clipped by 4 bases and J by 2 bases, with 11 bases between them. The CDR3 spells CASSSPGPNTEAFF. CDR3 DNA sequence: TGTGCCAGCAGTTCCCCAGGGCCCAACACTGAAGCTTTCTTT. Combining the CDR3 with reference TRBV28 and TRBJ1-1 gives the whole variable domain DVKVTQSSRYLVKRTGEKVFLECVQDMDHENMFWYRQDPGLGLRLIYFSYDVKMKEKGDIPEGYSVSREKKERFSLILESASTNQTSMYLCASSSPGPNTEAFFGQGTRLTVV.

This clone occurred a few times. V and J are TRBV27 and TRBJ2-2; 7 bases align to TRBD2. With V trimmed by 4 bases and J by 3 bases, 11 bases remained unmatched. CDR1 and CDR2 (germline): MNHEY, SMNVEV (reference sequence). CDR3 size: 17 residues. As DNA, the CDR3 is TGTGCCAGCAGTTCGTTAGGCGGGAGTAGGGACACCGGGGAGCTGTTTTTT. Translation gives CASSSLGGSRDTGELFF.

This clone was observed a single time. The CDR3 loop reads CATKRLALIGELFF. As DNA, the CDR3 is TGTGCCACCAAGAGACTAGCGTTGATTGGGGAGCTGTTTTTT. The V and J genes are TRBV28 and TRBJ2-2; 8 bases line up with TRBD2. Germline loops: CDR1 MDHEN, CDR2 SYDVKM. The CDR3 contains 14 residues. V lost 10 bases and J lost 8; bases outside the gene matches: 12.

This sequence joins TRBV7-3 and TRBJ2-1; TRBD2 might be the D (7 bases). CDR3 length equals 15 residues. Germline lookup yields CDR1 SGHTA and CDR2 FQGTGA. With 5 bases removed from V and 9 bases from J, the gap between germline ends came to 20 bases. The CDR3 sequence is CASSKGGTKSAEQFF. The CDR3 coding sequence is TGTGCCAGCAGCAAGGGGGGGACAAAGTCTGCTGAGCAGTTCTTC.

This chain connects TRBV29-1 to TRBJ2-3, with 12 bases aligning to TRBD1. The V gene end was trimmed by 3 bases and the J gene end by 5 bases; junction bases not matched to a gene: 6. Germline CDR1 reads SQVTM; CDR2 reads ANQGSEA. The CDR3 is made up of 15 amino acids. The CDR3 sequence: CSVEGDRGHRDTQYF. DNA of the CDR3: TGCAGCGTTGAGGGGGACAGGGGGCATAGAGATACGCAGTATTTT.

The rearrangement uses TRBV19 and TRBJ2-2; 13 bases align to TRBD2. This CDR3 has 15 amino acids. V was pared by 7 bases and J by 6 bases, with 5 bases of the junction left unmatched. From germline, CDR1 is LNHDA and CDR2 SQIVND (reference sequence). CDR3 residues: CASTAGLAGPGELFF. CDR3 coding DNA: TGTGCCAGTACCGCGGGACTAGCGGGGCCCGGGGAGCTGTTTTTT.

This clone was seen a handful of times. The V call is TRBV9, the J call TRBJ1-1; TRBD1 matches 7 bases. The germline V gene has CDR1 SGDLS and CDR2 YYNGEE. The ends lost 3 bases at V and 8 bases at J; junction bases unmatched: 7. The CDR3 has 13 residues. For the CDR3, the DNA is TGTGCCAGCAGCGCCGGACAGGAACGGGAAGCTTTCTTT. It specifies CASSAGQEREAFF.

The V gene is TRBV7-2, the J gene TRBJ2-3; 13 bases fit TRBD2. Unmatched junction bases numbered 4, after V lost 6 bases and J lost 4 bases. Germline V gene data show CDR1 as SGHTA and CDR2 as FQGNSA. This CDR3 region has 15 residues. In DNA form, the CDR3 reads TGTGCCAGCAGGGCGGGACTAGCGGGGTCAGATACGCAGTATTTT. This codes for CASRAGLAGSDTQYF.

CDR3 protein: CAISPRQGTNSPLHF. The CDR3, as DNA: TGTGCCATCAGCCCCCGACAGGGGACTAATTCACCCCTCCACTTT. The chain joins TRBV10-3 to TRBJ1-6; TRBD1 agrees at 8 bases. CDR1 and CDR2 (germline): ENHRY, SYGVKD. This CDR3 is 15 amino acids long. V shed 6 bases, J shed 6 bases, and the junction held 7 bases outside the gene matches.

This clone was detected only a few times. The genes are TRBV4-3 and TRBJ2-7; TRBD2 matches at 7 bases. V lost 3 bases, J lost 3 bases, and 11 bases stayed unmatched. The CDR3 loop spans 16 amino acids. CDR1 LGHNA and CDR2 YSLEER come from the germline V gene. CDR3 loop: CASSQTVGGGFYEQYF. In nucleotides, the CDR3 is TGCGCCAGCAGCCAGACGGTAGGCGGGGGTTTCTACGAGCAGTACTTC.

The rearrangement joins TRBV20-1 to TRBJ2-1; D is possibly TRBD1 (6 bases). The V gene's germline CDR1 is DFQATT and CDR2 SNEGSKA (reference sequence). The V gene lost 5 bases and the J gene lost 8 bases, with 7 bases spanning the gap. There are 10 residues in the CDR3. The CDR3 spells CSAAGDEQFF. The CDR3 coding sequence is TGCAGTGCTGCAGGGGATGAGCAGTTCTTC.

This CDR3 is CASSLAGVRETQYF. CDR3 DNA: TGCGCCAGCAGCTTGGCGGGGGTCCGGGAGACCCAGTACTTC. The V gene is TRBV5-1, the J gene TRBJ2-5; D perhaps matches TRBD2 (6 bases). The CDR3 loop spans 14 amino acids. CDR1 and CDR2 (germline): SGHRS, YFSETQ. Deletions cut 0 bases from V and 5 bases from J, with 11 bases between.

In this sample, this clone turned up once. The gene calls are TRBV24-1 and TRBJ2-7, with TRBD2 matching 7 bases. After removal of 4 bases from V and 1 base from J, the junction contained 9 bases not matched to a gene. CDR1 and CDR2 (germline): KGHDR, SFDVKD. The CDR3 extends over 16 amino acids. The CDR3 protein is CATSDLREVRSYEQYF. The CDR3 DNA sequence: TGTGCCACCAGTGACCTACGGGAGGTCCGGTCCTACGAGCAGTACTTC.

Here the CDR3 reads CASSPGSGYTF. The CDR3 nucleotides are TGTGCCAGCAGCCCGGGGAGCGGCTACACCTTC. J is TRBJ1-2 and V is TRBV11-1; the D is unclear. CDR1 and CDR2 (germline): SGHAT, FQDESV (reference sequence). With 5 bases removed from V and 8 bases from J, the gap between germline ends came to 9 bases. The CDR3 covers 11 residues.

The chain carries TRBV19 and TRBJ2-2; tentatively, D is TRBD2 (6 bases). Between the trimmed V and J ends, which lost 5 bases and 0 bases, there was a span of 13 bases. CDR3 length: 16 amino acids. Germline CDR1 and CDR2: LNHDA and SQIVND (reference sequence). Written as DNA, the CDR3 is TGTGCCAGTAGTCATACTAGCTACACGAACACCGGGGAGCTGTTTTTT. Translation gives CASSHTSYTNTGELFF.

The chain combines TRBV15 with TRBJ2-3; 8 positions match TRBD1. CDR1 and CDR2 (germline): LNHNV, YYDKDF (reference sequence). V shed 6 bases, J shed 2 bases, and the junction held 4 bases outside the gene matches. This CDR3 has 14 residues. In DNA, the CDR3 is TGTGCCACCAGGTTGGACAGGGCCACAGATACGCAGTATTTT. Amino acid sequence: CATRLDRATDTQYF.

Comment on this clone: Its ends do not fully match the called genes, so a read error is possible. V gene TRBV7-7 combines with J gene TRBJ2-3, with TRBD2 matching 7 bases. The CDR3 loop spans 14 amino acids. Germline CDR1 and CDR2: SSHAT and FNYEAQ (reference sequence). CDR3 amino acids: CASSLSREADTQYF. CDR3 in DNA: TGTGCTAGCAGCTTATCCCGGGAGGCAGATACGCAGTATTTT.

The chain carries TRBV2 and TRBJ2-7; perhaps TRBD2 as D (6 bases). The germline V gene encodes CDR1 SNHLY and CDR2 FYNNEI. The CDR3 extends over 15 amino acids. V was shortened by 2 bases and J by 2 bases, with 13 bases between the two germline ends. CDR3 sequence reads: CASSERSGVAYEQYF. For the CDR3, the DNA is TGTGCCAGCAGTGAACGTAGCGGAGTCGCCTACGAGCAGTACTTC.